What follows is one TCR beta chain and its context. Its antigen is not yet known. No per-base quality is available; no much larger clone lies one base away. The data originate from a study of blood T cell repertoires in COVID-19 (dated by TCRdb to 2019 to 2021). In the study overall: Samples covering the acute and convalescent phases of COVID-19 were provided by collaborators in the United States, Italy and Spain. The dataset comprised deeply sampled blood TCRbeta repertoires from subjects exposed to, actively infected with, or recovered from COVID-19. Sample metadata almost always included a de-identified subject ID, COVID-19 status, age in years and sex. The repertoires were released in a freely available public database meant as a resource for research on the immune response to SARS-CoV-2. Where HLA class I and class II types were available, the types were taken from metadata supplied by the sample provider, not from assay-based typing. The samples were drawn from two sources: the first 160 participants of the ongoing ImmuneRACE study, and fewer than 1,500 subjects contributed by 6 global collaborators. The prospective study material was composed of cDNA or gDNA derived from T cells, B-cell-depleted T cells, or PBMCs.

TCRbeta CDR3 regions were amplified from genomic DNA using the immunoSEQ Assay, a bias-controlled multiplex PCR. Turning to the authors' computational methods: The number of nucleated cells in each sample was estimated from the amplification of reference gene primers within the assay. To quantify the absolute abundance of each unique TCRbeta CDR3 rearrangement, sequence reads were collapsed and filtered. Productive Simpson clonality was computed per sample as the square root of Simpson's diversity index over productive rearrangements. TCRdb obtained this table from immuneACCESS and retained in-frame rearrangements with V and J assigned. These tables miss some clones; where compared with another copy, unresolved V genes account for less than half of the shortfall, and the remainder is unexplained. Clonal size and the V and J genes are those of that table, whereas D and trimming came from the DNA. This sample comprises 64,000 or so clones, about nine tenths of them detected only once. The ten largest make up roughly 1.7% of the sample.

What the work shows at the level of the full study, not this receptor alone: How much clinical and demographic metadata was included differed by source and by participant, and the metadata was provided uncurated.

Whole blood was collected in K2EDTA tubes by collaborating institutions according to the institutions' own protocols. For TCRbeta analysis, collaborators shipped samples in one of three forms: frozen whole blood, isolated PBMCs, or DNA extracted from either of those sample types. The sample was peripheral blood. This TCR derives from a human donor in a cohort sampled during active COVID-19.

The DNA reads as follows: TGTGCCAGCAGTTTATCGGGGACAGTTCCCAATGAAAAACTGTTTTTT. This is translated as CASSLSGTVPNEKLFF. The rearrangement combines TRBV27 with TRBJ1-4; 7 bases in the junction line up with TRBD1. The CDR3 sequence holds 16 residues, the cysteine and phenylalanine included. Only the CDR3 region is kept as DNA, spanning 48 bases read in frame from base 1. Taken from the germline V gene (reference sequence), the CDR1 and CDR2 loops are MNHEY and SMNVEV. Germline trimming: 0 bases from V, 5 bases from J; junction bases outside gene matches: 6.